The TCR beta chain described here comes from a study of cytomegalovirus exposure and HLA in healthy donors. About the research overall: Earlier findings included 100 million to 130 million unique TCR beta sequences obtained from about 180 million T cells. The study's findings and limits: Per a later analysis, under 20,000 TCR beta sequences showed association with HLA alleles at 0.05 false discovery rate. A later analysis found TCR association rates differed by HLA locus, highest for DRB1 and lowest for HLA-C.

Trimming cost V 5 bases and J 9 bases, with 23 bases left between them. Germline V gene data show CDR1 as LGHNT and CDR2 as FRNRAP. The CDR3 spans 16 residues. Both 60 Vbeta primers and 13 Jbeta primers went into the PCR. Clones were read by immunoSEQ multiplex PCR, and TCRdb kept only the in-frame ones, dropping some. The table shows about 93,000 clones, with around four fifths occurring only once. Those who donated were healthy bone marrow donors. A remark on this clone: The target antigen is unknown.

V is TRBV12-5 and J is TRBJ2-1; D ambiguous. This sequence originates from a woman in her thirties or forties in good health and CMV-seronegative. Sequencing was carried out using PBMCs. This CDR3 is CASGPSDRLDNAEQFF. CDR3 in DNA: TGTGCTAGTGGTCCCTCCGACCGGCTAGATAACGCTGAGCAGTTCTTC.